This T cell receptor beta chain comes out of a study of breast tumors, draining lymph nodes, adjacent tissues (dated by TCRdb to the mid-2010s). Turning to the overall study: In breast cancer patients, the study compared the TCR beta repertoires of tumor, adjacent nontumor tissue and axillary lymph nodes. In human breast cancer, the study set out to assess how tumor, surrounding tissue and draining lymph node repertoires relate to one another and whether T cells might be exchanged between them.

The CDR3 numbers 14 residues from cysteine through phenylalanine. Solely the CDR3 DNA is kept, with 42 bases framed from the first base. Trimming takes 0 bases from V and 8 bases from J, and the germline ends sit 13 bases apart. As encoded in the germline V gene, CDR1 is LGHNA while CDR2 is YNFKEQ. The axillary draining lymph nodes of breast cancer patients were the source of the lymph node samples. The data were produced on an Illumina HiSeq 2000. TCR beta chain libraries were generated through multiplex PCR amplification. High-throughput sequencing was used to analyze the amplified TCR beta chain products. In-frame beta chains were kept once TCRdb had trimmed the public reads at Q25 with fastp and called clones with MiXCR. Rows matching on CDR3 protein sequence are summarized as one entry with the most common DNA and genes. In this sample the table shows 200,000 to 250,000 distinct CDR3 sequences, less than 40% of which occur a single time. The top ten clonotypes cover about 3.9% of the sample.

This clonotype appeared many times. The antigen it recognizes is unknown. Base qualities are not at hand, and no much larger clone is one base apart. What the authors observed across the whole study: The data were considered consistent with the idea that most tumor T cells come from the lymph node and then expand in tumor tissue. Tumors showed preferential V and J gene usage, and their T-cell repertoire diversity fell below that of lymph nodes yet above that of nontumor tissue. The similarity between tumor and nontumor tissue repertoires was significantly greater in luminal-like breast cancer than in basal-like breast cancer. The conclusion that tumor T cells originate in lymph nodes was presented as consistent with a hypothesis rather than as directly demonstrated.

The receptor's source is a female donor with breast cancer. Some clones in this sample may be carry-over from other donors' samples. Sequenced sample: axillary lymph node tissue. The chain links TRBV4-2 with TRBJ1-2; the D segment cannot be called with confidence. The bases are TGTGCCAGCAGCCAAGATAGGGCGTCCTGGGGCTACACCTTC. Translated, it gives CASSQDRASWGYTF.